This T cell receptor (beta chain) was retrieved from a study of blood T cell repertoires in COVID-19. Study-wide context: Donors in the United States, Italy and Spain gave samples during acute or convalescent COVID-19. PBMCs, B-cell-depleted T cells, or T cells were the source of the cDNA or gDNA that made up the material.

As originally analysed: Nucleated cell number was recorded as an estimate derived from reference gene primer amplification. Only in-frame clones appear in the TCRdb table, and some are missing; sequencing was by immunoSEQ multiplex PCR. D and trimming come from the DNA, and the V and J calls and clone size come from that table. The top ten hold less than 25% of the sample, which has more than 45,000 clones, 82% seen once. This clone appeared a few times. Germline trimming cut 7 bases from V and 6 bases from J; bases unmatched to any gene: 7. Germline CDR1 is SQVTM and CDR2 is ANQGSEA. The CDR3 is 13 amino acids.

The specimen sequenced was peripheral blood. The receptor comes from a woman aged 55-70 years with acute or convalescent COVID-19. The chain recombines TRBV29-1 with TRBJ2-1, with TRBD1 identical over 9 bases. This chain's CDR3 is CSAETGGVNEQFF. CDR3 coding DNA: TGCAGCGCCGAGACAGGGGGGGTCAATGAGCAGTTCTTC.